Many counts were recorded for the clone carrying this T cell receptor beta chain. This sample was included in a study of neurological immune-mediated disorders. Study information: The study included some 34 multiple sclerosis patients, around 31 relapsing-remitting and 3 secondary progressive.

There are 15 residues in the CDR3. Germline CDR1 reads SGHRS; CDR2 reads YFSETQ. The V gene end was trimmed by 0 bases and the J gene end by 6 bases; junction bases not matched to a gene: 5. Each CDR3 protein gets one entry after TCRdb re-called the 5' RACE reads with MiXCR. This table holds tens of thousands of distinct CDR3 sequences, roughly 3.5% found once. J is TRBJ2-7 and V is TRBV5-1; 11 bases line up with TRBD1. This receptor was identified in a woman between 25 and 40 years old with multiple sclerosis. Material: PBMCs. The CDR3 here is CASSLALGQGAEQYF. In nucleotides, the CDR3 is TGCGCCAGCAGCTTGGCCCTAGGACAGGGGGCCGAGCAGTACTTC.